The 20 T cell receptor beta chains in this list originate from one sample, sequenced in a study of CD8 T cells in ankylosing spondylitis. TCRdb called the 5' RACE reads again in MiXCR, with one record for every CDR3 protein. The sample consists of 200,000 to 250,000 distinct CDR3 sequences, roughly 32% of them appearing once. Sequencing was carried out using blood, either unsorted or a sorted T cell fraction (not recorded which). These TCRs come from a male donor with ankylosing spondylitis or in good health (not recorded which).

This sequence joins TRBV20-1 and TRBJ1-5; 8 nucleotides match TRBD1. The length of the CDR3 is 15 residues. The ends lost 1 base at V and 5 bases at J; junction bases unmatched: 7. Germline V gives CDR1 DFQATT, CDR2 SNEGSKA (reference sequence). Written as DNA, the CDR3 is TGCAGTGCTAGAGCCACACAGGGGGGATATCAGCCCCAGCATTTT. It yields the protein CSARATQGGYQPQHF.

The rearrangement joins TRBV5-6 to TRBJ2-5; D is undetermined. Germline V gives CDR1 SGHDT, CDR2 YYEEEE. The length of the CDR3 is 14 residues. Deletions cut 0 bases from V and 5 bases from J, with 11 bases between. CDR3 protein: CASSLDMAVETQYF. The DNA for the CDR3 is TGTGCCAGCAGCTTGGACATGGCTGTTGAGACCCAGTACTTC.

V is TRBV29-1 and J is TRBJ2-7; either TRBD1 or TRBD2 may supply D (6 bases each). V dropped 4 bases and J dropped 6 bases, with 10 bases sitting between them. CDR1 and CDR2 from the germline V gene are SQVTM and ANQGSEA. The CDR3 runs to 11 residues. The CDR3 DNA sequence: TGCAGCGTTGCGGGGGCTCGCGAGCAGTACTTC. Its protein product is CSVAGAREQYF.

This clonotype was counted a single time. Relative to the germline gene, one junction end is altered; a read error may explain this. The chain employs TRBV7-7 and TRBJ2-7; possible D gene TRBD2, 6 bases. Germline CDR1 SSHAT, CDR2 FNYEAQ (reference sequence). The length of the CDR3 is 16 residues. The CDR3 DNA is TGTGCTAGCAGCTTAGGGCCGCCCGAGGAGGGATACGAGCAGTACTTC. Translated, it gives CASSLGPPEEGYEQYF.

This clonotype was recorded a few times. The chain joins TRBV28 to TRBJ2-5, with 11 bases aligning to TRBD1. This CDR3 region has 15 residues. With 3 bases clipped from V and 5 bases from J, the junction kept 5 bases outside the gene matches. Looked up from germline, CDR1 is MDHEN and CDR2 is SYDVKM. This chain's CDR3 is CASSFSGTGGETQYF. The CDR3, as DNA: TGTGCCAGCAGTTTCTCCGGGACAGGGGGGGAGACCCAGTACTTC.

The chain combines TRBV15 with TRBJ1-2, with D unclear. The CDR3 has 14 amino acids. Germline CDR1 is LNHNV and CDR2 is YYDKDF (reference sequence). V dropped 0 bases and J dropped 5 bases, with 10 bases sitting between them. The CDR3 reads CATSRDLDIYGYTF. The CDR3 DNA sequence: TGTGCCACCAGCAGAGATCTCGACATATATGGCTACACCTTC.

This clonotype turned up a few times. The chain carries TRBV15 and TRBJ2-3; the D gene could be TRBD1 or TRBD2 (5 bases each). CDR3 length equals 14 residues. Germline values: CDR1 LNHNV, CDR2 YYDKDF (reference sequence). V was trimmed by 0 bases and J by 5 bases, leaving 9 bases between them. CDR3 in amino acids: CATSREGAGDTQYF. Here the CDR3 DNA reads TGTGCCACCAGCAGAGAAGGGGCGGGAGATACGCAGTATTTT.

The chain employs TRBV15 and TRBJ2-3, with D unresolved. Looked up from germline, CDR1 is LNHNV and CDR2 is YYDKDF (reference sequence). The CDR3 consists of 15 residues. V dropped 0 bases and J dropped 2 bases, with 9 bases sitting between them. The CDR3 loop is CATSRDGQHTDTQYF. CDR3 coding DNA: TGTGCCACCAGCAGAGATGGCCAGCACACAGATACGCAGTATTTT.

The chain couples TRBV20-1 to TRBJ1-2; 9 bases fit TRBD1. This CDR3 comprises 15 residues. Trimming at V came to 3 bases and at J to 2 bases, leaving 7 bases not matched to a gene. The germline CDR1 and CDR2 sequences are DFQATT and SNEGSKA (reference sequence). CDR3 sequence (DNA): TGCAGTGCTAGTGCACAGGGGGCTACGAACTATGGCTACACCTTC. The encoded protein is CSASAQGATNYGYTF.

This rearrangement joins TRBV5-6 to TRBJ1-6; D is uncertain. The CDR3 loop spans 13 amino acids. V was pared by 1 base and J by 6 bases, with 5 bases between. The V gene's germline CDR1 is SGHDT and CDR2 YYEEEE. The CDR3 DNA reads as TGTGCCAGCAGCTTGACAGCTAATTCACCCCTCCACTTT. It codes for CASSLTANSPLHF.

This clonotype has only a few counts. The chain is built from TRBV20-1 and TRBJ2-4; D is possibly TRBD1 or TRBD2 (5 bases each). Per germline, CDR1 DFQATT and CDR2 SNEGSKA (reference sequence). V was shortened by 6 bases and J by 0 bases, with 15 bases between the two germline ends. This CDR3 has 15 amino acids. The CDR3 DNA is TGCAGTGCCCGAGGGACGTCCCTAGCCAAAAACATTCAGTACTTC. This gives the protein CSARGTSLAKNIQYF.

The chain links TRBV4-2 to TRBJ2-5; maybe TRBD2 (6 bases). From germline, CDR1 is LGHNA and CDR2 YNFKEQ. Trimming pared 4 bases from V and 5 bases from J, leaving 17 bases between. This CDR3 comprises 15 residues. CDR3 protein: CASSPAWDFTETQYF. CDR3 nucleotides: TGTGCCAGCAGCCCGGCCTGGGACTTCACGGAGACCCAGTACTTC.

The J gene is TRBJ2-5, the V gene TRBV10-3; D not resolved. The ends were cut back, 8 bases at V and 1 base at J, with 8 bases in the middle. Germline V gene sequence: CDR1 ENHRY, CDR2 SYGVKD. This CDR3 region has 12 residues. CDR3 loop: CAIAQLQETQYF. The DNA for the CDR3 is TGTGCCATCGCTCAGCTCCAAGAGACCCAGTACTTC.

This clonotype was counted a few times. This chain links TRBV10-3 with TRBJ2-1, with 7 bases matching TRBD2. V was pared by 0 bases and J by 8 bases, with 7 bases of the junction left unmatched. Germline values: CDR1 ENHRY, CDR2 SYGVKD. The CDR3 has 15 amino acids. The CDR3 sequence is CAISESGLAADEQFF. The CDR3 DNA sequence: TGTGCCATCAGTGAGTCCGGGCTAGCGGCAGATGAGCAGTTCTTC.

This clonotype has at least ten counts. The V call is TRBV20-1, the J call TRBJ2-1; maybe TRBD2 (5 bases). This CDR3 contains 12 residues. Germline assignment: CDR1 DFQATT and CDR2 SNEGSKA (reference sequence). Trimming left V 3 bases short and J 8 bases short, with 11 bases between. The CDR3 region is CSARRVRHEQFF. CDR3 bases: TGCAGTGCTAGGCGGGTGAGGCATGAGCAGTTCTTC.

The genes are TRBV24-1 and TRBJ1-1; no firm D call. V gave up 9 bases and J gave up 3 bases, with 19 bases separating them. Germline V gene data show CDR1 as KGHDR and CDR2 as SFDVKD. The CDR3 contains 15 residues. In DNA form, the CDR3 reads TGTGCCACCGCCCTGAGGGAAGATGGGGACACTGAAGCTTTCTTT. This codes for CATALREDGDTEAFF.

The V gene is TRBV20-1, the J gene TRBJ2-3; 9 bases map to TRBD2. The CDR3 length is 15 residues. Germline V CDR1 and CDR2: DFQATT, SNEGSKA (reference sequence). The ends lost 1 base at V and 1 base at J; junction bases unmatched: 3. Here the CDR3 reads CSARGGLARTDTQYF. CDR3 DNA sequence: TGCAGTGCTAGAGGGGGACTAGCCCGCACAGATACGCAGTATTTT.

The V and J genes are TRBV5-5 and TRBJ2-1; possibly TRBD2 for D (7 bases). There are 17 residues in the CDR3. CDR1 and CDR2 from the germline V gene are SGHKS and YYEKEE (reference sequence). V gave up 1 base and J gave up 7 bases, with 21 bases separating them. The CDR3: CASSLRRFRGAENEQFF. CDR3 sequence (DNA): TGTGCCAGCAGCTTGAGGCGGTTCCGGGGGGCCGAAAATGAGCAGTTCTTC.

This chain uses TRBV20-1 with TRBJ2-7, with D possibly called TRBD1 or TRBD2 (6 bases each). Germline loops: CDR1 DFQATT, CDR2 SNEGSKA (reference sequence). The CDR3 consists of 15 residues. V was shortened by 3 bases and J by 4 bases, with 19 bases between the two germline ends. CDR3 coding DNA: TGCAGTGCTAGCGCCCCCCGGGGGCAGACTTACGAGCAGTACTTC. It specifies CSASAPRGQTYEQYF.

This clonotype turned up a few times. J is TRBJ2-5 and V is TRBV20-1; the D gene is possibly TRBD1 (6 bases). The CDR3 spans 13 residues. The ends were cut back, 6 bases at V and 8 bases at J, with 19 bases in the middle. Germline CDR1 reads DFQATT; CDR2 reads SNEGSKA (reference sequence). The CDR3 protein is CSATQGRLGTQYF. The CDR3 DNA sequence: TGCAGTGCCACACAGGGACGCCTGGGAACCCAGTACTTC.